The rows below give T cell receptor beta chains drawn from one sample of a study of shared clonotypes between healthy human individuals. Using immunoSEQ multiplex PCR, the repertoire was profiled, and TCRdb retains in-frame clones only, with some absent. This sample has about 1.5 million clones, with under 99% found just once. The sequencing input was naive CD4+ T cells sorted from blood. The receptors shown here come from a man aged 30 to 45 in good health. CDR3s include the opening cysteine and the closing phenylalanine or tryptophan. The D gene is left open where the match is weak. The size of a clone is reported for some rows only, either as once, few or many, or as a class for expanded clones.

15 | TRBJ2-5 | TRBV18 | . | TRBD1 | TGTGCCAGCTCAAACTTAACAGGGGGAGGAGAGACCCAGTACTTC | CASSNLTGGGETQYF
18 | TRBJ2-3 | TRBV4-1 | . | TRBD2 | TGCGCCAGCAGCCAAGCTGGTTCGGGCGGGAGAGGTTCGGGGACGCAGTATTTT | CASSQAGSGGRGSGTQYF
15 | TRBJ2-4 | TRBV28 | . | . | TGTGCCAGCAGCCCCAGAGGACTGGCCAAAAACATTCAGTACTTC | CASSPRGLAKNIQYF
17 | TRBJ2-1 | TRBV28 | once | . | TGTGCCAGCAGTTTGCCTGGAACAGGGAAGGTACGCAATGAGCAGTTCTTC | CASSLPGTGKVRNEQFF
16 | TRBJ2-1 | TRBV7-3 | . | . | TGTGCCAGCAGCCGACAACCAGGACAGCTGTACAATGAGCAGTTCTTC | CASSRQPGQLYNEQFF
14 | TRBJ2-5 | TRBV7-2 | . | TRBD2 | TGTGCCAGCAGTACTAGCGGAAAGGGTGTTACCCAGTACTTC | CASSTSGKGVTQYF
17 | TRBJ2-1 | TRBV7-9 | . | TRBD2 | TGTGCCAGCAGCTCGATTAGCGGGAGGGCTTTTGACAATGAGCAGTTCTTC | CASSSISGRAFDNEQFF
15 | TRBJ2-7 | TRBV5-1 | . | TRBD2 | TGCGCCAGCACGACGCTAGCGGGAGTGATCTACGAGCAGTACTTC | CASTTLAGVIYEQYF
16 | TRBJ2-3 | TRBV27 | once | . | TGTGCCAGCAGTTCAACCCGAGGGGGGTTCACAGATACGCAGTATTTT | CASSSTRGGFTDTQYF
19 | TRBJ2-2 | TRBV10-3 | . | TRBD1 | TGTGCCATCAGTAGAATCGGGACAGGTTCTAGTCCCCACACCGGGGAGCTGTTTTTT | CAISRIGTGSSPHTGELFF
17 | TRBJ2-3 | TRBV5-1 | . | TRBD2 | TGCGCCAGCAGCTTGGGATCTCTAGCGGGCCGCACAGATACGCAGTATTTT | CASSLGSLAGRTDTQYF
15 | TRBJ2-3 | TRBV5-5 | . | . | TGCGCCAGCAGCCCGGGACAAGGAGAAACAGATACGCAGTATTTT | CASSPGQGETDTQYF
16 | TRBJ2-3 | TRBV5-4 | . | TRBD2 | TGTGCCAGCAGCTTGGACCCAGCGGGAATGTCAGATACGCAGTATTTT | CASSLDPAGMSDTQYF